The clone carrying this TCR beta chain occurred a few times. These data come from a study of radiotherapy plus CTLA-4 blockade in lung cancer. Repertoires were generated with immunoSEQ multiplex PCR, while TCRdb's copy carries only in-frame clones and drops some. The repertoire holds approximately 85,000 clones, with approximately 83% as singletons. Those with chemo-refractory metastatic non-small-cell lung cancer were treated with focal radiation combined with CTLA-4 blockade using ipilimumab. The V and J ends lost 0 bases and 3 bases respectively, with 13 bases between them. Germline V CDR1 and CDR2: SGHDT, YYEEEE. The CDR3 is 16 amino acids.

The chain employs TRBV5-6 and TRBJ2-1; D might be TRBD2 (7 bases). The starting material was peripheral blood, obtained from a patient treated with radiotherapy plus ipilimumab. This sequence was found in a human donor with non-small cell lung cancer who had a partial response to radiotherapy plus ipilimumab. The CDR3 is CASSLDGGAYYNEQFF. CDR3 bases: TGTGCCAGCAGCTTGGATGGGGGGGCGTACTACAATGAGCAGTTCTTC.